This TCR beta chain appears in the sequencing data of a study of T cell responses to AZD1222 COVID-19 vaccine. Study outcomes and limitations: Females made up more of the donors, who were largely white British, and clonal diversity may have come out too low. Sampling that yielded the repertoires occurred only after the peak T cell response. Across spike, vaccine-associated CD4 TCRs were found, dominant at 160-218 and 743-854. Nearly half of spike-specific TCRs reportedly target variant regions that are unmutated in the B.1.351 and B.1.1.7 variants.

Clones were sequenced by immunoSEQ multiplex PCR, and TCRdb holds only the in-frame ones, with some missing. Among about 83,000 clones, 85% to 95% were seen once, and the ten largest hold around 28%. The table lists this clone with a count of one. Antigen: not known. CDR1 is LGHNA and CDR2 is YSLEER in the germline V gene. Trimming at V came to 4 bases and at J to 2 bases, leaving 4 bases not matched to a gene. The CDR3 runs to 15 residues. Here the sequenced sample was peripheral blood, taken 28 days after the second AZD1222 dose. The rearrangement uses TRBV4-3 and TRBJ1-2, with 10 bases matching TRBD1. This sequence originates from an adult who received the AZD1222 COVID-19 vaccine. CDR3 region: CASSPAGQGNYGYTF. The CDR3, as DNA: TGCGCCAGCAGCCCAGCGGGACAGGGGAACTATGGCTACACCTTC.